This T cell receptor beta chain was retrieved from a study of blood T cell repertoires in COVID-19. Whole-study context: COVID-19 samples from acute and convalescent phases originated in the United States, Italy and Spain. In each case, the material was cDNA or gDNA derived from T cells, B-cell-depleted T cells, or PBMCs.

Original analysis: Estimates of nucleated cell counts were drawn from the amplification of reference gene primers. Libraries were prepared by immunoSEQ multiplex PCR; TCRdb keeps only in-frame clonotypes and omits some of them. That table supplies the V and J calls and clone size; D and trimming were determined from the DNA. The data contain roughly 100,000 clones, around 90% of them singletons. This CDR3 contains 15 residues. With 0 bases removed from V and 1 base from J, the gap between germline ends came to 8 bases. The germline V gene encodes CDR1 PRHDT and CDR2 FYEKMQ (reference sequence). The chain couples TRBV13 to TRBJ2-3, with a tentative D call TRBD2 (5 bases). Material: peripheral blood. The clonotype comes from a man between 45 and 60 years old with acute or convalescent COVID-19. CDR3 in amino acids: CASSLGGVGTDTQYF. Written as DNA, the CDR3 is TGTGCCAGCAGCTTAGGCGGGGTGGGCACAGATACGCAGTATTTT.